The present T cell receptor (beta chain) was sequenced within a study of tumor-infiltrating lymphocytes in oesophageal squamous cell carcinoma. This clonotype is a singleton in its sample. TCRdb redid the calling of the PCR reads with MiXCR, one entry per CDR3 protein. In the table there are about 21,000 distinct CDR3 sequences, 35% to 45% of which are singletons. The CDR3 covers 14 residues. Sequencing was done on a sample of esophageal tumor tissue. This clonotype was obtained from a male donor with esophageal squamous cell carcinoma. The rearrangement joins TRBV12-3 or TRBV12-4 to TRBJ2-6, with 9 bases that match TRBD1. The J call could be wrong; TRBJ2-7 is a better fit for the DNA end. For the CDR3, the DNA is TGTGCCAGCAGTTATAGACAGGGGGGTGATGAGCAGTACTTC. This sequence encodes CASSYRQGGDEQYF.